A single sample is the source of the 29 T cell receptor beta chains below, sequenced in a study of human versus mouse CDR3 diversity and MHC coevolution. Clones were read by immunoSEQ multiplex PCR, and TCRdb kept only the in-frame ones, dropping some. The table has 50,000 to 70,000 clones, around 94% seen once. The sequencing sample was made of naive CD4+ T cells from blood. Subset described: CD45RO-negative CD62L-positive naive CD4 T cells. All receptors derive from a person aged 55 to 75 in good health.

The V and J genes are TRBV29-1 and TRBJ1-4; a possible D gene is TRBD1 (6 bases). Per the germline V gene, CDR1 is SQVTM and CDR2 is ANQGSEA. The CDR3 has 12 residues. V lost 5 bases and J 8 bases, leaving 12 bases between the germline ends. The CDR3 nucleotides read TGCAGCGTTAGAAGGGGGAAAGAAAAACTGTTTTTT. Protein: CSVRRGKEKLFF.

The chain recombines TRBV6-6 with TRBJ2-5; TRBD2 is a possible D gene (7 bases). The germline CDR1 and CDR2 sequences are MNHNY and SVGAGI (reference sequence). The V gene lost 0 bases and the J gene lost 4 bases, with 12 bases spanning the gap. The CDR3 has 15 amino acids. For the CDR3, the DNA is TGTGCCAGCAGTTACTCGGGGGGGCGCGGAGAGACCCAGTACTTC. Its protein product is CASSYSGGRGETQYF.

This chain links TRBV19 with TRBJ2-7; TRBD2 agrees at 7 bases. V was clipped by 6 bases and J by 2 bases; unmatched bases: 7. Looked up from germline, CDR1 is LNHDA and CDR2 is SQIVND (reference sequence). This CDR3 comprises 14 residues. The CDR3 protein is CASRRTSEAYEQYF. As DNA, the CDR3 is TGTGCCAGTAGGCGCACTAGCGAGGCCTACGAGCAGTACTTC.

This chain connects TRBV5-1 to TRBJ1-1; D gene unclear. V was pared by 4 bases and J by 3 bases, with 25 bases between. The CDR3 has 18 amino acids. Germline V gene data show CDR1 as SGHRS and CDR2 as YFSETQ. CDR3 in DNA: TGCGCCAGCAGCCTCCTCAGGCAGGCCCCGATAATGGACACTGAAGCTTTCTTT. This encodes CASSLLRQAPIMDTEAFF. Using reference TRBV5-1 and TRBJ1-1 for the parts outside the CDR3, the full variable domain is KAGVTQTPRYLIKTRGQQVTLSCSPISGHRSVSWYQQTPGQGLQFLFEYFSETQRNKGNFPGRFSGRQFSNSRSEMNVSTLELGDSALYLCASSLLRQAPIMDTEAFFGQGTRLTVV.

The chain joins TRBV6-5 to TRBJ1-2; possibly TRBD1 for D (5 bases). Trimming removed 6 bases from V and 8 bases from J, with 22 bases in between. CDR1 is MNHEY and CDR2 is SVGAGI in the germline V gene. This CDR3 is 15 amino acids long. CDR3 in DNA: TGTGCCAGCAGGCCGGGACTTCGGGTCACTAACGGCTACACCTTC. Encoded protein: CASRPGLRVTNGYTF.

The V call is TRBV19, the J call TRBJ2-7, with 10 bases that match TRBD2. V lost 7 bases to trimming and J lost 2 bases; unmatched junction nucleotides: 5. Germline assignment: CDR1 LNHDA and CDR2 SQIVND (reference sequence). The CDR3 is 14 amino acids. CDR3 sequence reads: CASIATSGAYEQYF. The CDR3 DNA follows: TGTGCCAGTATTGCAACTAGCGGGGCCTACGAGCAGTACTTC.

This clone was counted between two and nine times. The CDR3 loop is CASSMGGVLSGNTIYF. The DNA of the CDR3 is TGTGCCAGTAGTATGGGGGGGGTCCTCTCTGGAAACACCATATATTTT. V usage is TRBV19 and J usage is TRBJ1-3, with D tentatively TRBD1 (5 bases). V lost 3 bases and J lost 0, with 12 bases in between. CDR1 and CDR2 from the germline V gene are LNHDA and SQIVND (reference sequence). The CDR3 is 16 residues long.

The chain recombines TRBV9 with TRBJ2-7; D gene ambiguous. The germline V and J ends were trimmed by 4 bases and 0 bases, with 11 bases remaining between them. Looked up from germline, CDR1 is SGDLS and CDR2 is YYNGEE. The CDR3 sequence is 14 residues long. DNA for the CDR3: TGTGCCAGCAGCCCCTGGGCTAACTCCTACGAGCAGTACTTC. This sequence encodes CASSPWANSYEQYF. The complete variable domain, with remaining parts taken from reference TRBV9 and TRBJ2-7, reads DSGVTQTPKHLITATGQRVTLRCSPRSGDLSVYWYQQSLDQGLQFLIQYYNGEERAKGNILERFSAQQFPDLHSELNLSSLELGDSALYFCASSPWANSYEQYFGPGTRLTVT.

This chain uses TRBV11-1 with TRBJ1-1; TRBD1 matches 8 bases. The CDR3 consists of 15 residues. V lost 5 bases to trimming and J lost 4 bases; unmatched junction nucleotides: 9. Germline CDR1 and CDR2: SGHAT and FQDESV (reference sequence). The CDR3 DNA is TGTGCCAGCAGCCCCCGCGAGGACAGGGTCACTGAAGCTTTCTTT. It yields the protein CASSPREDRVTEAFF.

V and J are TRBV27 and TRBJ2-7; a weak D match, TRBD2 (6 bases). CDR1 and CDR2 (germline): MNHEY, SMNVEV (reference sequence). The CDR3 contains 14 residues. Trimming removed 5 bases at V and 2 bases at J, with 13 bases between. CDR3 sequence reads: CASSTRDGAYEQYF. CDR3 DNA sequence: TGTGCCAGCAGTACGCGGGACGGAGCCTACGAGCAGTACTTC.

V and J are TRBV5-1 and TRBJ2-5; D is possibly TRBD2 (6 bases). Judging by the DNA end, TRBJ2-7 fits better; the J call may be wrong. This CDR3 has 14 amino acids. From germline, CDR1 is SGHRS and CDR2 YFSETQ. In nucleotides, the CDR3 is TGCGCCAGCAGCTCCCCGGGACTCATCGACGAGCAGTACTTC. Translation gives CASSSPGLIDEQYF.

The rearrangement uses TRBV5-1 and TRBJ2-1; D is perhaps TRBD1 (5 bases). The CDR3 consists of 14 residues. CDR1 SGHRS and CDR2 YFSETQ come from the germline V gene. V was clipped by 0 bases and J by 9 bases, with 13 bases between them. CDR3 in amino acids: CASSLDAGRAEQFF. The CDR3, as DNA: TGCGCCAGCAGCTTGGATGCTGGCAGGGCTGAGCAGTTCTTC.

This rearrangement joins TRBV7-9 to TRBJ1-2, with D hard to call. V dropped 5 bases and J dropped 6 bases, with 19 bases sitting between them. This CDR3 is built from 15 residues. The germline gives CDR1 SEHNR, CDR2 FQNEAQ (reference sequence). The CDR3 DNA is TGTGCCAGCAGCCAGCGGACCGCGCCAAGGGATGGCTACACCTTC. Residues: CASSQRTAPRDGYTF.

The chain is built from TRBV10-3 and TRBJ2-5, with D possibly TRBD2 on 5 matching bases. The CDR3 loop spans 12 amino acids. V lost 4 bases to trimming and J lost 7 bases, with 10 bases between them. CDR1 is ENHRY, CDR2 SYGVKD, per germline. The CDR3 DNA sequence: TGTGCCATCAGTGTAGGAGGAGGGACCCAGTACTTC. Translated: CAISVGGGTQYF.

CDR3 bases: TGTGCCTCCTTGACAGGGGCGAGGACTGAAGCTTTCTTT. Amino acids: CASLTGARTEAFF. The V call is TRBV7-9, the J call TRBJ1-1; TRBD1 aligns across 8 bases. Germline V CDR1 and CDR2: SEHNR, FQNEAQ (reference sequence). Losses at the gene ends were 11 bases for V and 5 bases for J; bases not matched to a gene: 10. The CDR3 sequence is 13 residues long.

V is TRBV6-4 and J is TRBJ2-1, with 8 bases lining up with TRBD2. The CDR3 is 20 residues long. V lost 3 bases, J lost 9 bases, and 25 bases stayed unmatched. The germline CDR1 and CDR2 sequences are MRHNA and SNTAGT. The CDR3 DNA reads as TGTGCCAGCAGTGATGGCTTAGGTTCCGGGACTAGAAAGGGGTACGGTGAGCAGTTCTTC. As protein: CASSDGLGSGTRKGYGEQFF.

This clone was observed a handful of times. The chain recombines TRBV21-1 with TRBJ1-4. TRBV21-1 is an annotated pseudogene. The CDR3 is 13 amino acids. The CDR3 nucleotides read TGTGCCAGCAGCGCCAGCCGGGTATTTGTCCTGTTTTTT. It translates to CASSASRVFVLFF.

This clone has just one count. This chain uses TRBV5-1 with TRBJ2-2; D is ambiguous. CDR3 size: 15 residues. Germline CDR1 is SGHRS and CDR2 is YFSETQ. Trimming cost V 4 bases and J 0 bases, with 10 bases left between them. The CDR3, as DNA: TGCGCCAGCAGCCCCGGGTCAACGAACACCGGGGAGCTGTTTTTT. The encoded protein is CASSPGSTNTGELFF. The variable domain in full, with the rest retrieved from reference TRBV5-1 and TRBJ2-2, is KAGVTQTPRYLIKTRGQQVTLSCSPISGHRSVSWYQQTPGQGLQFLFEYFSETQRNKGNFPGRFSGRQFSNSRSEMNVSTLELGDSALYLCASSPGSTNTGELFFGEGSRLTVL.

This chain uses TRBV9 with TRBJ2-5; TRBD2 might be the D (7 bases). Trimming shortened V by 1 base and J by 5 bases, and 18 bases separated the two germline ends. CDR3 length: 16 amino acids. Per germline, CDR1 SGDLS and CDR2 YYNGEE. CDR3 sequence reads: CASSVNGEGGRETQYF. For the CDR3, the DNA is TGTGCCAGCAGCGTAAATGGTGAGGGGGGGAGGGAGACCCAGTACTTC.

The chain joins TRBV7-9 to TRBJ2-5; TRBD2 is a possible D gene (6 bases). The CDR3 runs to 15 residues. Germline V CDR1 and CDR2: SEHNR, FQNEAQ (reference sequence). Between the trimmed V and J ends, which lost 5 bases and 4 bases, there was a span of 17 bases. CDR3 amino acids: CASSRPGWGGETQYF. CDR3 sequence (DNA): TGTGCCAGCAGCCGCCCGGGGTGGGGAGGAGAGACCCAGTACTTC.

The V and J genes are TRBV11-3 and TRBJ2-7; 10 nucleotides align to TRBD1. This CDR3 region has 16 residues. V lost 8 bases to trimming and J lost 9 bases; unmatched junction nucleotides: 19. The germline gives CDR1 SGHNT, CDR2 YENEEA. The CDR3 here is CASRDRGDPSYEGQYF. In nucleotides, the CDR3 is TGTGCCAGCCGGGACAGGGGCGACCCATCCTACGAGGGGCAGTACTTC.

The rearrangement uses TRBV29-1 and TRBJ2-1; weak D call: TRBD1 (6 bases). The CDR3 has 16 residues. Germline CDR1 and CDR2: SQVTM and ANQGSEA. The V and J ends lost 0 bases and 5 bases respectively, with 17 bases between them. The CDR3 loop reads CSVEDLGARSNNEQFF. As DNA, the CDR3 is TGCAGCGTTGAAGACCTGGGGGCGCGATCTAACAATGAGCAGTTCTTC.

The chain uses TRBV10-3 and TRBJ2-7; tentative D call: TRBD2 (6 bases). Germline CDR1 is ENHRY and CDR2 is SYGVKD. Between the trimmed V and J ends, which lost 2 bases and 4 bases, there was a span of 15 bases. The CDR3 sequence is 15 residues long. The CDR3 sequence: CAISERPGGSYEQYF. The CDR3 bases are TGTGCCATCAGTGAGAGGCCCGGGGGAAGTTACGAGCAGTACTTC.

V gene TRBV27 combines with J gene TRBJ1-1, with TRBD1 matching 8 bases. This CDR3 is built from 17 residues. With 2 bases clipped from V and 3 bases from J, the junction kept 11 bases outside the gene matches. The germline gives CDR1 MNHEY, CDR2 SMNVEV (reference sequence). CDR3 in amino acids: CASSLVGRGLRDTEAFF. The CDR3 nucleotides are TGTGCCAGCAGTTTAGTGGGCAGGGGGCTTAGGGACACTGAAGCTTTCTTT.

This chain uses TRBV5-6 with TRBJ1-3, with D maybe TRBD1 (6 bases). The ends were cut back, 4 bases at V and 4 bases at J, with 15 bases in the middle. The CDR3 sequence is 15 residues long. The V gene's germline CDR1 is SGHDT and CDR2 YYEEEE. CDR3 loop: CASSPGEPPGNTIYF. The CDR3 DNA reads as TGTGCCAGCAGCCCAGGGGAGCCTCCGGGAAACACCATATATTTT. The whole variable domain, filled in from reference TRBV5-6 and TRBJ1-3, reads DAGVTQSPTHLIKTRGQQVTLRCSPKSGHDTVSWYQQALGQGPQFIFQYYEEEERQRGNFPDRFSGHQFPNYSSELNVNALLLGDSALYLCASSPGEPPGNTIYFGEGSWLTVV.

This chain uses TRBV27 with TRBJ2-3; D perhaps matches TRBD1 (5 bases). Trimming took off 6 bases at V and 2 bases at J, with 12 bases between the two ends. Germline values: CDR1 MNHEY, CDR2 SMNVEV (reference sequence). The CDR3 spans 14 residues. DNA of the CDR3: TGTGCCAGCAGCCTCGACAGATACACAGATACGCAGTATTTT. Translation: CASSLDRYTDTQYF.

CDR3 sequence (DNA): TGCGCCAGCAGCGCCACAGGGAACTATGGCTACACCTTC. This encodes CASSATGNYGYTF. This chain joins TRBV5-1 and TRBJ1-2; D perhaps matches TRBD1 (6 bases). Germline loops: CDR1 SGHRS, CDR2 YFSETQ. V lost 4 bases and J 2 bases, leaving 9 bases between the germline ends. The length of the CDR3 is 13 residues.

The chain uses TRBV19 and TRBJ2-1; 11 bases are a match to TRBD2. Germline CDR1 is LNHDA and CDR2 is SQIVND (reference sequence). The CDR3 length is 17 residues. Trimming took 1 base from V and 6 from J; bases not matched to a gene: 8. CDR3 in DNA: TGTGCCAGTAGTATAGGGGGACTAGCGGTGGGGGCCAATGAGCAGTTCTTC. Translating it yields CASSIGGLAVGANEQFF.

This clone was seen a handful of times. V is TRBV5-1 and J is TRBJ1-1; D is unclear. Germline CDR1 SGHRS, CDR2 YFSETQ. The CDR3 runs to 13 residues. With 4 bases removed from V and 0 bases from J, the gap between germline ends came to 7 bases. In DNA form, the CDR3 reads TGCGCCAGCAGCCGGACTGTGAACACTGAAGCTTTCTTT. The encoded protein is CASSRTVNTEAFF. Together with reference TRBV5-1 and TRBJ1-1, the CDR3 gives the full variable domain: KAGVTQTPRYLIKTRGQQVTLSCSPISGHRSVSWYQQTPGQGLQFLFEYFSETQRNKGNFPGRFSGRQFSNSRSEMNVSTLELGDSALYLCASSRTVNTEAFFGQGTRLTVV.